Listed below are T cell receptor beta chains from one sample, sequenced in a study of post-analysis software for immune sequencing data. TCRdb analysed the PCR reads with MiXCR anew, one entry per CDR3 protein. The sample lists around 500,000 distinct CDR3 sequences, 34% occurring once. Source material: blood. The receptors come from a girl aged 2-17 years with multiple sclerosis. Both conserved end residues are part of each CDR3. The order of the fields is J gene, clone size, CDR3 length, V gene, D gene, CDR3 protein, CDR3 DNA. A D gene is named only where the DNA matches it firmly. Size is stated for part of the rows, as once, few or many counts, or as a class when the clone is expanded.

TRBJ1-4,-,15,TRBV6-4,-,CASSHQPGYFRKLFF,TGTGCCAGCAGCCATCAACCAGGGTATTTCCGAAAACTGTTTTTT
TRBJ2-7,-,15,TRBV6-5,-,CASSYSDTSSYEQYF,TGTGCCAGCAGTTACTCAGACACCAGCTCCTACGAGCAGTACTTC
TRBJ2-5,few,14,TRBV5-5,-,CASRRDGNQETQYF,TGTGCCAGCAGGAGGGACGGGAACCAAGAGACCCAGTACTTC
TRBJ2-5,-,15,TRBV28,-,CASSPAGKRQATQYF,TGTGCCAGCAGTCCCGCGGGGAAGCGGCAAGCGACCCAGTACTTC
TRBJ2-5,few,14,TRBV3-1,-,CASSQGDGGETQYF,TGTGCCAGCAGCCAAGGCGACGGAGGAGAGACCCAGTACTTC
TRBJ2-7,-,14,TRBV5-1,-,CASSLLVGDYEQYF,TGCGCCAGCAGCTTACTAGTGGGTGATTACGAGCAGTACTTC
TRBJ2-7,many,16,TRBV3-1,-,CASSQERKSGSYEQYF,TGTGCCAGCAGCCAAGAGCGGAAGAGCGGTTCCTACGAGCAGTACTTC
TRBJ1-2,-,15,TRBV5-1,-,CASSLDARGDYGYTF,TGCGCCAGCAGCTTGGACGCCAGGGGTGACTATGGCTACACCTTC
TRBJ2-5,-,13,TRBV24-1,-,CATSDGTQETQYF,TGTGCCACAAGCGATGGAACCCAAGAGACCCAGTACTTC
TRBJ2-7,few,17,TRBV15,-,CATSRDLFRVSGYEQYF,TGTGCCACCAGCAGAGATCTCTTTAGGGTGTCAGGCTACGAGCAGTACTTC
TRBJ2-7,many,13,TRBV5-5,TRBD2,CASSLSGAYEQYF,TGTGCCAGCAGCCTCAGCGGGGCCTACGAGCAGTACTTC
TRBJ2-7,-,14,TRBV27,TRBD1,CASRPGTGVYEQYF,TGTGCCAGCAGGCCCGGGACAGGGGTCTACGAGCAGTACTTC
TRBJ2-1,once,15,TRBV18,-,CASSPPSKGDNEQFF,TGTGCCAGCTCACCACCCAGCAAGGGTGACAATGAGCAGTTCTTC
TRBJ1-2,-,14,TRBV5-1,TRBD1,CASSLLGQGGGYTF,TGCGCCAGCAGCTTGTTAGGCCAGGGGGGTGGCTACACCTTC
TRBJ1-4,once,15,TRBV2,TRBD1,CTSTREGALEEKLFF,TGTACCAGCACCAGGGAGGGGGCGCTTGAGGAAAAACTGTTTTTT
TRBJ2-5,few,13,TRBV20-1,-,CSANTGTQETQYF,TGCAGTGCTAACACAGGGACCCAAGAGACCCAGTACTTC
TRBJ2-2,-,12,TRBV29-1,-,CSAGAYTGELFF,TGCAGCGCAGGGGCTTACACCGGGGAGCTGTTTTTT
TRBJ2-1,few,16,TRBV24-1,TRBD1,CATSDPNRGLDNEQFF,TGTGCCACCAGTGACCCGAACAGGGGGCTCGACAATGAGCAGTTCTTC
TRBJ1-6,-,17,TRBV5-6,-,CASSSEIQDLYNSPLHF,TGTGCCAGCAGCTCGGAGATTCAGGACTTATATAATTCACCCCTCCACTTT
TRBJ1-2,few,15,TRBV5-1,TRBD1,CASSLNIDRAGGYTF,TGCGCCAGCAGCCTTAACATAGACAGGGCCGGAGGCTACACCTTC
TRBJ2-5,few,13,TRBV20-1,TRBD1,CSARVRGPETQYF,TGCAGTGCTAGGGTCAGGGGGCCTGAGACCCAGTACTTC
TRBJ2-3,few,17,TRBV7-6,TRBD1,CASSSGTGISSTDTQYF,TGTGCCAGCAGCTCCGGGACAGGAATTTCTAGCACAGATACGCAGTATTTT
TRBJ2-3,-,15,TRBV5-1,TRBD1,CASSLGGQTSGTQYF,TGCGCCAGCAGCTTGGGGGGACAGACCTCAGGTACGCAGTATTTT
TRBJ2-3,-,12,TRBV5-1,-,CASSPTGPGQYF,TGCGCCAGCAGCCCGACTGGGCCAGGGCAGTATTTT
TRBJ2-5,-,14,TRBV5-4,TRBD2,CASSLETSWETQYF,TGTGCCAGCAGCTTGGAGACTAGCTGGGAGACCCAGTACTTC
TRBJ2-3,few,15,TRBV29-1,TRBD1,CSVEEGQFGENTQYF,TGCAGCGTTGAAGAGGGACAGTTTGGGGAGAATACGCAGTATTTT
TRBJ1-2,few,14,TRBV7-2,TRBD1,CASSLGTGYYGYTF,TGTGCCAGCAGCTTAGGGACAGGGTATTATGGCTACACCTTC
TRBJ2-1,-,14,TRBV7-9,-,CASSPPGFGETQFF,TGTGCCAGCAGCCCCCCGGGGTTTGGGGAGACCCAGTTCTTC
TRBJ1-5,few,14,TRBV25-1,TRBD1,CASSESGGRQPQHF,TGTGCCAGCAGTGAGTCAGGGGGTAGGCAGCCCCAGCATTTT
TRBJ1-6,-,18,TRBV20-1,-,CSARPILQTSSYNSPLHF,TGCAGTGCTAGACCTATATTACAGACGAGCTCCTATAATTCACCCCTCCACTTT
TRBJ1-2,-,15,TRBV25-1,-,CASSEYAGADYGYTF,TGTGCCAGCAGTGAATATGCGGGGGCTGACTATGGCTACACCTTC
TRBJ2-7,-,14,TRBV9,TRBD2,CASSALAASYEQYF,TGTGCCAGCAGCGCGCTAGCGGCCTCCTACGAGCAGTACTTC
TRBJ2-7,-,14,TRBV9,TRBD1,CAGSVGTGTYEQYF,TGTGCCGGCAGCGTAGGGACAGGAACCTACGAGCAGTACTTC
TRBJ2-7,-,15,TRBV5-1,TRBD1,CASSLGQGSLHEQYF,TGCGCCAGCAGCCTCGGACAGGGTTCCCTCCACGAGCAGTACTTC
TRBJ2-3,-,15,TRBV6-9,-,CASSPGPLDTDTQYF,TGTGCCAGCAGTCCAGGGCCGTTAGACACAGATACGCAGTATTTT
TRBJ1-1,-,16,TRBV5-5,-,CASSQGYVGMNTEAFF,TGTGCCAGCAGCCAAGGGTATGTCGGTATGAACACTGAAGCTTTCTTT
TRBJ1-2,few,12,TRBV6-1,TRBD1,CASRGQFYGYTF,TGTGCCAGCAGGGGACAGTTCTATGGCTACACCTTC
TRBJ2-5,-,15,TRBV7-2,TRBD1,CASSLHGTGVETQYF,TGTGCCAGCAGCTTACATGGGACAGGGGTCGAGACCCAGTACTTC
TRBJ1-1,-,13,TRBV10-3,-,CANHRTVNTEAFF,TGTGCCAACCACCGGACGGTGAACACTGAAGCTTTCTTT
TRBJ2-3,-,14,TRBV12-3/TRBV12-4,TRBD1,CASSSTGGFDTQYF,TGTGCCAGCAGTTCGACAGGGGGCTTCGATACGCAGTATTTT
TRBJ2-3,-,14,TRBV6-1,-,CASSESGLTDTQYF,TGTGCCAGCAGTGAATCAGGGCTCACAGATACGCAGTATTTT
TRBJ2-3,-,14,TRBV7-9,-,CASSSSDYIDTHYF,TGTGCCAGCAGCTCCTCGGACTATATAGATACGCACTATTTT
TRBJ2-3,-,18,TRBV12-3/TRBV12-4,TRBD2,CASSLVLAGGSSTDTQYF,TGTGCCAGCAGTTTAGTCCTAGCGGGGGGCTCTAGCACAGATACGCAGTATTTT
TRBJ2-3,-,17,TRBV12-3/TRBV12-4,TRBD1,CASSPRGQGLSTDTQYF,TGTGCCAGCAGTCCTAGGGGACAGGGATTGAGCACAGATACGCAGTATTTT
TRBJ2-1,few,14,TRBV24-1,-,CATTKKGGVDEQFF,TGTGCCACCACCAAAAAGGGGGGAGTAGATGAGCAGTTCTTC
TRBJ2-6,few,13,TRBV29-1,-,CSVATAGANVLTF,TGCAGCGTCGCGACCGCGGGGGCCAACGTCCTGACTTTC
TRBJ2-1,-,16,TRBV7-2,-,CASSLGGGGVYNEQFF,TGTGCCAGCAGCTTAGGGGGTGGCGGGGTCTACAATGAGCAGTTCTTC
TRBJ2-7,-,15,TRBV24-1,-,CATSDPVGTAYEQYF,TGTGCCACCAGTGATCCGGTGGGGACTGCCTACGAGCAGTACTTC
TRBJ2-5,once,14,TRBV11-2,-,CASSPTGLKETQYF,TGTGCCAGCAGCCCAACAGGGTTAAAGGAGACCCAGTACTTC
TRBJ2-5,-,15,TRBV7-7,TRBD2,CASSTTGGAGETQYF,TGTGCCAGCAGCACAACCGGGGGGGCCGGGGAGACCCAGTACTTC
TRBJ1-4,-,14,TRBV12-3/TRBV12-4,TRBD1,CASSRHQGDEKLFF,TGTGCCAGCAGTCGCCACCAGGGGGATGAAAAACTGTTTTTT
TRBJ2-6,-,16,TRBV6-5,TRBD2,CASSRAGSSGANVQTF,TGTGCCAGCAGTCGAGCGGGGAGCTCTGGGGCCAACGTCCAGACTTTC